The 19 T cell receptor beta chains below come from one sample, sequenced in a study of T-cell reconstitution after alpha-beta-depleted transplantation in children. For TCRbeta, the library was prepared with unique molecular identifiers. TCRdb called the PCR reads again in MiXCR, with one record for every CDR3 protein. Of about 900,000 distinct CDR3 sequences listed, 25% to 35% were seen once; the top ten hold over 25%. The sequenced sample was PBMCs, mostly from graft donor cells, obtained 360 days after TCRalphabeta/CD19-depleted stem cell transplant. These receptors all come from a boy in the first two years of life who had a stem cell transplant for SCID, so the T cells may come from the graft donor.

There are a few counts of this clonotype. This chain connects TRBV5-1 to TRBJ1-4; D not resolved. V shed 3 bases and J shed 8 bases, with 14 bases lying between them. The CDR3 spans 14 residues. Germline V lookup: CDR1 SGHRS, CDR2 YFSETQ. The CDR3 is CASSSRWGFEKLFF. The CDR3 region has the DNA TGCGCCAGCAGCTCCAGGTGGGGATTCGAAAAACTGTTTTTT.

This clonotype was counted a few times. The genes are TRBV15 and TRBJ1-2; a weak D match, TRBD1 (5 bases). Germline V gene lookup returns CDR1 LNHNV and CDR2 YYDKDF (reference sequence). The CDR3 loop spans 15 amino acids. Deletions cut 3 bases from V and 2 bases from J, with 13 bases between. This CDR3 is CATSRGVSINYGYTF. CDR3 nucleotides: TGTGCCACCAGCAGGGGGGTCTCCATCAACTATGGCTACACCTTC.

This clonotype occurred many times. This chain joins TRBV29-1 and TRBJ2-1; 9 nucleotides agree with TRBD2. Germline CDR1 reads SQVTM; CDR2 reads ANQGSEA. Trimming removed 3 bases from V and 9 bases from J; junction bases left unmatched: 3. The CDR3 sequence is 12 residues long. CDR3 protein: CSVEGLALEQFF. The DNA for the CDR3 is TGCAGCGTTGAGGGACTAGCTCTTGAGCAGTTCTTC.

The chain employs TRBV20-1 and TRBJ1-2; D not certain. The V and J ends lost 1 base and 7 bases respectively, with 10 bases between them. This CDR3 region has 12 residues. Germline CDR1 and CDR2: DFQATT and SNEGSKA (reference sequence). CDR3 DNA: TGCAGTGCTAGAGGGCCCATTTTTGGCTACACCTTC. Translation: CSARGPIFGYTF.

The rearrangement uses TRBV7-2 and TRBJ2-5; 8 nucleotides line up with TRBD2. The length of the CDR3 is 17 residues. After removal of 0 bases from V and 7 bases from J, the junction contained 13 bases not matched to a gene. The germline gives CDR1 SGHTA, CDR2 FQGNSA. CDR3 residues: CASSLARGAGGSGTQYF. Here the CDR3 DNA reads TGTGCCAGCAGCTTAGCCCGAGGGGCGGGGGGAAGTGGGACCCAGTACTTC.

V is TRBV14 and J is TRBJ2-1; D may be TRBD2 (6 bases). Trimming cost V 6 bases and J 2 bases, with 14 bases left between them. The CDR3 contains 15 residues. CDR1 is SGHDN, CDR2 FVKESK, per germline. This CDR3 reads CASRPPGGTYNEQFF. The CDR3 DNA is TGTGCCAGCAGACCCCCTGGGGGGACCTACAATGAGCAGTTCTTC.

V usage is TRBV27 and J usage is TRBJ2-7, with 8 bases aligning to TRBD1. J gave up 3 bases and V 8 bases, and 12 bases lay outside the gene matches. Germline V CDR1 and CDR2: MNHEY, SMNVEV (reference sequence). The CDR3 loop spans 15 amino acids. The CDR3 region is CASLINTGQGYEQYF. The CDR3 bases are TGTGCCAGCCTGATAAATACCGGACAGGGCTACGAGCAGTACTTC.

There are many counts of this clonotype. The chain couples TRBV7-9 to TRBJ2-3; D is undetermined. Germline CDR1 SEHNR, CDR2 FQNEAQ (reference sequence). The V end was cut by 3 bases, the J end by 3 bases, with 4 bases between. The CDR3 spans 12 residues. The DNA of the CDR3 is TGTGCCAGCAGCTTCGAGACAGATACGCAGTATTTT. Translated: CASSFETDTQYF.

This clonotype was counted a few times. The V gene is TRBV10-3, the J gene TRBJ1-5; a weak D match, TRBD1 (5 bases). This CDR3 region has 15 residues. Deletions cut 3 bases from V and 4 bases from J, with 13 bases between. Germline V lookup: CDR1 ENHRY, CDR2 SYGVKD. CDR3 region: CAISDDQGSNQPQHF. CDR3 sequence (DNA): TGTGCCATCAGTGACGACCAGGGATCTAATCAGCCCCAGCATTTT.

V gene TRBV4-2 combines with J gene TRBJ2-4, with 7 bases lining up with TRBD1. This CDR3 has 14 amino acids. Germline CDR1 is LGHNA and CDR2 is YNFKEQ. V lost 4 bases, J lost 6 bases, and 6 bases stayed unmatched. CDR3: CASSPLGTVNIQYF. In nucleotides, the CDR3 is TGTGCCAGCAGCCCTTTAGGGACAGTAAACATTCAGTACTTC.

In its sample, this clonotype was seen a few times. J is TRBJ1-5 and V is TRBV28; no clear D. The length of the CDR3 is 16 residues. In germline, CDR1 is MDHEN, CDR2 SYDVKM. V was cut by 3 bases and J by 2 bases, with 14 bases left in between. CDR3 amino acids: CASSLGARAGNQPQHF. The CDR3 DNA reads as TGTGCCAGCAGTTTGGGAGCCCGCGCAGGCAATCAGCCCCAGCATTTT. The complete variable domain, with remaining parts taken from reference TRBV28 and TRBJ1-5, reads DVKVTQSSRYLVKRTGEKVFLECVQDMDHENMFWYRQDPGLGLRLIYFSYDVKMKEKGDIPEGYSVSREKKERFSLILESASTNQTSMYLCASSLGARAGNQPQHFGDGTRLSIL.

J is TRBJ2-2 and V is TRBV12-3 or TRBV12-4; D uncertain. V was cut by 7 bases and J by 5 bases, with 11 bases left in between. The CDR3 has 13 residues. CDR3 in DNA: TGTGCCAGCAATCCACGAGCGACCGGGGAGCTGTTTTTT. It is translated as CASNPRATGELFF.

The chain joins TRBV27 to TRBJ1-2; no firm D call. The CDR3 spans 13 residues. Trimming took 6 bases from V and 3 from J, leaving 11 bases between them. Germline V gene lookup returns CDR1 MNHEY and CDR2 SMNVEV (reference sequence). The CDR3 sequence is CASSGNIHYGYTF. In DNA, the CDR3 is TGTGCCAGCAGCGGGAACATACACTATGGCTACACCTTC.

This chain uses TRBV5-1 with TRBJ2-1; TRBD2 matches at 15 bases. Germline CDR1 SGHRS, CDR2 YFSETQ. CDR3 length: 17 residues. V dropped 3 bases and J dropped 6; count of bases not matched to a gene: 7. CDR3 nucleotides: TGCGCCAGCAGCTCGACAGGACTAGCGGGGGGGCTCAATGAGCAGTTCTTC. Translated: CASSSTGLAGGLNEQFF.

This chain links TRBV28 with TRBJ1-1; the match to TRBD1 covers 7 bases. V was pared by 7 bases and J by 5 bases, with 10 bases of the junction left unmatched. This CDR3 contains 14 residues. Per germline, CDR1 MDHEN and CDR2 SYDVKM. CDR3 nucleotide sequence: TGTGCCAGCACCTCGGGGACAGTGGGGACTGAAGCTTTCTTT. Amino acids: CASTSGTVGTEAFF.

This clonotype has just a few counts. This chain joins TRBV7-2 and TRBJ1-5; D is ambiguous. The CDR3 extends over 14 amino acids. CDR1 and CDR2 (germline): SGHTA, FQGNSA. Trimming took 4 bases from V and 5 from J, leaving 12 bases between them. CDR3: CASSSQIMDQPQHF. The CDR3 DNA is TGTGCCAGCAGCTCGCAGATTATGGATCAGCCCCAGCATTTT.

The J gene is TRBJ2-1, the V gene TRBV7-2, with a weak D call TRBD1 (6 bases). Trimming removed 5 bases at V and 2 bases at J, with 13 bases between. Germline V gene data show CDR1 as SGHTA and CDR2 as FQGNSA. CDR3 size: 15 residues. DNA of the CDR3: TGTGCCAGCAGCACAACCGGGACAACCTACAATGAGCAGTTCTTC. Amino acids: CASSTTGTTYNEQFF.

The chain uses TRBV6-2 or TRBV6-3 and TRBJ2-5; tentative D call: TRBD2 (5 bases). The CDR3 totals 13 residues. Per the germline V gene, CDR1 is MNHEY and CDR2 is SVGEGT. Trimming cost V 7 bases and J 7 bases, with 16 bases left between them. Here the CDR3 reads CASTYGERVTQYF. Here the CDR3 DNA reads TGTGCCAGCACCTACGGGGAGAGAGTGACCCAGTACTTC.

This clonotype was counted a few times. CDR3 coding DNA: TGTGCCAGCAGTGGAGCGGGGCTCCCCCAAGAGACCCAGTACTTC. This codes for CASSGAGLPQETQYF. V and J are TRBV9 and TRBJ2-5, with 7 bases aligning to TRBD2. V was clipped by 5 bases and J by 1 base; unmatched bases: 8. The germline CDR1 and CDR2 sequences are SGDLS and YYNGEE. The CDR3 sequence is 15 residues long.